The rows below give T cell receptor beta chains drawn from one sample of a study of blood T cell repertoires in COVID-19. Measured with immunoSEQ multiplex PCR; TCRdb has only the in-frame clones, and not every one. The top ten clones hold nearly 2% of a sample with around 260,000 clones, 65% to 90% of them seen once. Sequenced material: peripheral blood. These receptors all come from a man between 25 and 39 years old with active or convalescent COVID-19. Each CDR3 is given with its conserved first and last residue. A D gene is named only where the DNA matches it firmly. Clone size is shown for a subset of rows, as once, few, many or a class of expanded clone.

TRBJ1-2 . TRBV19 . CASTERGNYTF TGTGCCAGTACCGAACGGGGGAACTACACCTTC
TRBJ1-1 . TRBV10-1 many CASSESQGNTEAFF TGCGCCAGCAGTGAGTCGCAGGGTAACACTGAAGCTTTCTTT
TRBJ1-5 . TRBV6-5 . CASGREKQPQHF TGTGCCAGCGGGAGGGAGAAGCAGCCCCAGCATTTT
TRBJ1-6 . TRBV9 . CASSGQGGYNSPLHF TGTGCCAGCAGCGGGCAGGGAGGCTACAATTCACCCCTCCACTTT
TRBJ2-3 TRBD1 TRBV30 . CAWGQGGDTQYF TGTGCCTGGGGACAGGGTGGAGATACGCAGTATTTT
TRBJ1-2 . TRBV5-1 . CASRGDGYTF TGCGCCAGCCGGGGGGATGGCTACACCTTC
TRBJ2-1 TRBD1 TRBV7-4 . CASSLGTGPSHNEQFF TGTGCCAGCAGCTTGGGGACAGGACCAAGCCACAATGAGCAGTTCTTC
TRBJ1-3 . TRBV5-6 . CASSLGQGYSGNTIYF TGTGCCAGCAGCTTGGGCCAGGGGTACTCTGGAAACACCATATATTTT
TRBJ1-5 TRBD1 TRBV4-1 once CASSQGPGIGTGSNQPQHF TGCGCCAGCAGCCAAGGCCCCGGGATAGGGACAGGGTCTAATCAGCCCCAGCATTTT
TRBJ1-6 . TRBV18 . CASSPQGQSAGSPLHF TGTGCCAGCTCACCCCAGGGCCAATCCGCCGGATCACCCCTCCACTTT
TRBJ2-3 TRBD2 TRBV4-1 . CASSQDLSGGFYTQYF TGCGCCAGCAGCCAAGACCTTAGCGGGGGGTTCTATACGCAGTATTTT
TRBJ1-4 . TRBV5-6 . CASSSTRRQSTNEKLFF TGTGCCAGCAGCTCCACTAGACGACAATCAACTAATGAAAAACTGTTTTTT
TRBJ1-1 TRBD1 TRBV4-2 . CASSQVGTARNTEAFF TGTGCCAGCAGCCAAGTCGGGACAGCCAGGAACACTGAAGCTTTCTTT
TRBJ1-1 . TRBV6-6 . CASSPQGGRNTEAFF TGTGCCAGCAGTCCTCAGGGAGGGCGGAACACTGAAGCTTTCTTT
TRBJ2-1 . TRBV11-3 . CASRGVDNEQFF TGTGCCAGCAGAGGGGTCGACAATGAGCAGTTCTTC
TRBJ1-2 TRBD1 TRBV7-8 . CASSSTGGAQHGYTF TGTGCCAGCAGCTCAACAGGGGGCGCCCAGCATGGCTACACCTTC
TRBJ1-6 . TRBV12-3/TRBV12-4 . CASSLGAVTLHF TGTGCCAGCAGTTTGGGGGCAGTCACCCTCCACTTT
TRBJ1-2 . TRBV5-4 once CASSLGPGQTYGYTF TGTGCCAGCAGCCTGGGACCGGGACAAACCTATGGCTACACCTTC
TRBJ2-7 . TRBV4-1 . CASSRSGGHEQYF TGCGCCAGCAGCCGGAGTGGAGGGCACGAGCAGTACTTC
TRBJ1-1 . TRBV5-4 . CASSLGPGNKGDTEAFF TGTGCCAGCAGCTTGGGCCCAGGCAACAAAGGGGACACTGAAGCTTTCTTT
TRBJ1-4 . TRBV19 . CASSIRGNDEKLFF TGTGCCAGTAGTATCAGGGGAAACGATGAAAAACTGTTTTTT
TRBJ2-5 TRBD2 TRBV10-1 . CASSEGTSGAQETQYF TGCGCCAGCAGTGAGGGGACTAGCGGGGCCCAAGAGACCCAGTACTTC
TRBJ2-3 . TRBV9 . CASSDTAGSTDTQYF TGTGCCAGCAGTGACACAGCGGGTAGCACAGATACGCAGTATTTT
TRBJ2-7 TRBD1 TRBV5-1 . CASSLGTGVSYEQYF TGCGCCAGCAGCTTGGGGACAGGGGTATCGTACGAGCAGTACTTC
TRBJ2-7 . TRBV24-1 once CATSDSINAEQYF TGTGCCACCAGTGATTCTATCAACGCGGAGCAGTACTTC
TRBJ2-1 TRBD1 TRBV29-1 . CSVLGTGEYNEQFF TGCAGCGTCTTAGGGACAGGGGAGTACAATGAGCAGTTCTTC
TRBJ2-1 TRBD2 TRBV7-9 once CASSSTSGGFEQFF TGTGCCAGCAGCTCGACTAGCGGGGGGTTTGAGCAGTTCTTC
TRBJ1-2 TRBD1 TRBV30 . CAGDGTGMYGYTF TGTGCCGGTGACGGGACAGGGATGTATGGCTACACCTTC
TRBJ1-6 TRBD1 TRBV6-6 . CATDPGTARGNSPLHF TGTGCCACAGACCCAGGGACAGCGAGGGGAAATTCACCCCTCCACTTT
TRBJ1-1 . TRBV10-2 few CASKNGGNTEAFF TGCGCCAGCAAAAATGGCGGGAACACTGAAGCTTTCTTT
TRBJ2-1 TRBD2 TRBV6-4 . CASSDTIAGGRNEQFF TGTGCCAGCAGTGACACAATAGCGGGGGGCCGCAATGAGCAGTTCTTC
TRBJ1-2 TRBD1 TRBV6-5 once CASSYTGQGAGYTF TGTGCCAGCAGTTACACGGGACAGGGTGCTGGCTACACCTTC
TRBJ2-5 TRBD2 TRBV3-1/TRBV3-2 . CASSQDRTSGDRGETQYF TGTGCCAGCAGCCAAGATAGGACTAGCGGGGATAGGGGTGAGACCCAGTACTTC
TRBJ2-7 TRBD1 TRBV7-6 . CASSPGTGKQYF TGTGCCAGCAGCCCCGGGACAGGGAAGCAGTACTTC
TRBJ1-5 . TRBV19 . CASSIGGSNQPQHF TGTGCCAGTAGTATAGGCGGTAGCAATCAGCCCCAGCATTTT
TRBJ1-3 TRBD1 TRBV6-5 . CASSSTGVTGNTIYF TGTGCCAGCAGTTCGACAGGGGTGACGGGAAACACCATATATTTT
TRBJ2-5 . TRBV6-6 . CASGQQETQYF TGTGCCAGCGGGCAGCAAGAGACCCAGTACTTC
TRBJ1-3 TRBD1 TRBV5-1 . CASSITGDSGNTIYF TGCGCCAGCAGCATAACAGGGGACTCTGGAAACACCATATATTTT
TRBJ1-4 TRBD1 TRBV7-9 few CASSSYTSQGADEKLFF TGTGCCAGCAGCTCCTATACATCACAGGGGGCGGATGAAAAACTGTTTTTT
TRBJ2-5 . TRBV7-6 . CASSLELEETQYF TGTGCCAGCAGCTTAGAACTGGAAGAGACCCAGTACTTC
TRBJ2-2 TRBD2 TRBV5-6 . CASSFGGGNTGELFF TGTGCCAGCAGCTTCGGCGGGGGGAACACCGGGGAGCTGTTTTTT
TRBJ2-7 TRBD1 TRBV18 . CASSRDRATYEQYF TGTGCCAGCTCACGAGACAGGGCTACCTACGAGCAGTACTTC
TRBJ2-2 . TRBV25-1 . CASSELGTSNTGELFF TGTGCCAGCAGTGAATTGGGCACCTCGAACACCGGGGAGCTGTTTTTT
TRBJ1-6 . TRBV27 . CASSFSEPRAYNSPLHF TGTGCCAGCAGTTTCTCCGAGCCCCGGGCCTATAATTCACCCCTCCACTTT
TRBJ1-4 TRBD1 TRBV2 . CASSGTGGGEKLFF TGTGCCAGCAGTGGCACAGGGGGCGGTGAAAAACTGTTTTTT
TRBJ2-7 . TRBV30 . CAWSVEYEQYF TGTGCCTGGAGTGTAGAGTACGAGCAGTACTTC
TRBJ2-5 . TRBV10-1 . CASFSPGFETQYF TGCGCCAGCTTTTCCCCGGGGTTCGAGACCCAGTACTTC
TRBJ1-1 . TRBV9 . CASSGGDGGNTEAFF TGTGCCAGCAGCGGCGGGGATGGGGGGAACACTGAAGCTTTCTTT
TRBJ2-5 . TRBV3-1/TRBV3-2 . CASSPRGSGKTQYF TGTGCCAGCAGCCCCCGCGGCAGCGGAAAGACCCAGTACTTC
TRBJ2-2 TRBD2 TRBV3-1/TRBV3-2 . CASSASGGSGELFF TGTGCCAGCAGCGCTAGCGGGGGGTCGGGGGAGCTGTTTTTT
TRBJ1-2 TRBD1 TRBV6-1 . CASSEETGVLGYTF TGTGCCAGCAGTGAAGAAACAGGGGTTTTAGGCTACACCTTC
TRBJ2-7 TRBD2 TRBV7-2 . CASSLGSGGTSYEQYF TGTGCCAGCAGCTTAGGTAGCGGGGGAACATCCTACGAGCAGTACTTC
TRBJ2-2 TRBD1 TRBV20-1 . CSASQTGGITGELFF TGCAGTGCTAGTCAGACAGGGGGCATCACCGGGGAGCTGTTTTTT
TRBJ1-1 TRBD1 TRBV7-9 . CASSSQGGNTEAFF TGTGCCAGCAGCTCTCAGGGGGGGAACACTGAAGCTTTCTTT
TRBJ1-2 TRBD1 TRBV9 . CASSAGTGYGYTF TGTGCCAGCAGTGCCGGGACAGGTTATGGCTACACCTTC